This T cell receptor beta chain comes out of a study of T-cell reconstitution after alpha-beta-depleted transplantation in children. It was with unique molecular identifiers that the TCRbeta library was prepared. TCRdb ran MiXCR on the PCR reads and lists one entry per CDR3 protein. The sample shows about 830,000 distinct CDR3 sequences, 15% to 20% of them seen only once. The study, taken as a whole, reports: Several hundred expanded graft clones reportedly were the source of alpha-beta T cells about two months after transplant. Among T cells one year after transplant, newly produced cells accounted for most counts and diversity. Day-60 TCRbeta diversity that was high in some patients was derived from surviving recipient T cells and thymic progenitors.

Remarks on this clonotype: Its cognate antigen is unknown.

Germline assignment: CDR1 SEHNR and CDR2 FQNEAQ (reference sequence). This CDR3 is 14 amino acids long. The V gene lost 2 bases and the J gene lost 3 bases, with 7 bases spanning the gap. The receptor was isolated from a male patient between 10 and 17 years old who had a stem cell transplant for acute lymphoblastic leukemia, so the T cells may come from the graft donor. The chain has TRBV7-9 and TRBJ1-4, with D unclear. Sequenced material: PBMCs, mostly from graft donor cells, taken 360 days after TCRalphabeta/CD19-depleted stem cell transplant. In DNA form, the CDR3 reads TGTGCCAGCAGCTTAAGACGGTCTAATGAAAAACTGTTTTTT. Protein sequence: CASSLRRSNEKLFF.